This paragraph reports one T cell receptor beta chain. Its target is unknown. Treatment denoted: approximately 18 received Ad26.COV2.S at low or high dose, single or two shots; 5 received placebo; per-sample allocation not given. Samples analyzed were those drawn on day 63 after the first vaccine or placebo injection. Vaccine was an Ad26 vector expressing Wuhan-strain SARS-CoV-2 spike. The V gene's germline CDR1 is SGHDT and CDR2 YYEEEE. J lost 6 bases, V lost 4 bases, and 12 bases had no gene match. The CDR3 totals 15 residues. Sequencing used immunoSEQ multiplex PCR; TCRdb keeps in-frame clones, though not all of them. The sample lists about 350,000 clones, roughly 90% occurring once. This specimen comes from a study of Ad26.COV2.S vaccination and SARS-CoV-2 variants. The overall study: By the intramuscular route, Ad26.COV2.S was given once, or twice 56 days apart. Study findings and constraints: People who got the vaccine or the placebo had similar non-spike TCR breadth. Total responses of T cells may have been underestimated by the analyses of TCR breadth and depth.

The sample in question was peripheral blood, obtained in a trial of Ad26.COV2.S vaccine versus placebo. The rearrangement uses TRBV5-6 and TRBJ1-1, with 7 bases that match TRBD1. The clonotype was recovered from a person between 18 and 59 years old who received the Ad26.COV2.S COVID-19 vaccine or a placebo. As DNA, the CDR3 is TGTGCCAGCAGCCCCTTCGTAAGGGGGCAAGCTGAAGCTTTCTTT. Residues: CASSPFVRGQAEAFF.